This T cell receptor beta chain derives from a study of beta chain features in type 1 diabetes listed by TCRdb under 2018. With regard to the full study: Mean age, gender distribution, total cell number and subset yield were not different between patients and healthy donors. Across all samples, 107,917,701 sorted cells were examined, and cell number per subset correlated strongly with RNA yield. The study compared TCRB repertoires of sorted circulating CD4+ T cell subsets between recently diagnosed type 1 diabetes patients and matched healthy donors. Whereas all 30 or so donors provided naive and central memory subsets, regulatory and stem cell-like memory subsets were isolated from just 8 patients and about 8 healthy donors. Overall study results and their limits: Fewer insertions and more nucleotide deletions at VDJ recombination sites were observed in patients with type 1 diabetes, implying thymic rearrangement abnormalities. PCR might favor shorter templates, but patient and control samples were amplified and corrected together, so any skew would affect both groups equally. Because cDNA rather than genomic DNA was sequenced, highly expressing activated cells could have been over-represented, although no difference in activation and CD3 levels was found between groups. In all four CD4+ subsets, TCRB CDR3 length was moderately but significantly shorter in type 1 diabetes patients. Only small numbers of individuals were included in the HLA sub-analyses, which left unresolved whether HLA type had any influence on TCRB rearrangement. The naive, central memory and regulatory TCRB repertoires appeared to resemble one another more closely among patients than among healthy donors.

A single peripheral blood draw of approximately 0.11 L on average was collected from each donor into heparinised tubes. Using a panel that included CD45RO, CCR7, CD25, CD127, CD95 and CD27, naive, central memory, regulatory and stem cell-like memory CD4+ T cells were sorted on a BD FACSAria II. A purity above 95% was achieved for all sorted populations. PBMCs were isolated right away by Lymphoprep density gradient centrifugation and were stained directly, without culture. To minimize batch effects, samples were stained and sorted in pairs, one healthy donor with one patient per experiment. The entire amount of isolated RNA was reverse transcribed using the High Capacity cDNA Reverse Transcription Kit, so the sequenced TCRB transcripts were expressed ones. Deep immunoSEQ sequencing was applied to naive, central memory and regulatory T cell samples, giving an average of roughly 3.5 million total reads per sample. Sorted cells were lysed in RLT buffer and RNA was extracted with DNase-treated RNeasy Micro or Mini kits, depending on cell number. Each cell subset was processed separately to prevent cross-contamination, with patient and healthy donor samples processed together. TCRB sequences were amplified from cDNA with the immunoSEQ multiplex PCR, producing 87-bp fragments spanning the CDR3 region. Sequencing of the amplicons was performed on the Illumina HiSeq platform. As for the original processing: Synthetic template baselines were used to correct PCR bias computationally, reads within Hamming distance 2 were collapsed together, and singletons that could not be merged were discarded. Reads were aligned against IMGT so that V, D and J genes, CDR3 length and insertions or deletions at six rearrangement sites could be assigned. Within each subset, clonotype counts were normalized to sorted cell number, after which true diversity and Gini coefficients were computed with the tcR R package. Repertoire sharing was quantified using the overlap coefficient calculated on TCRB nucleotide sequences. As a proxy for the pre-selection repertoire, out-of-frame TCRB sequences from naive cells were analyzed. TCRdb obtained this table from immuneACCESS and retained in-frame rearrangements with V and J assigned. These tables miss some clones; where compared with another copy, unresolved V genes account for less than half of the shortfall, and the remainder is unexplained. The V and J calls and clone size were taken over from that table, and D and trimming were inferred from the DNA. The table for this sample lists hundreds of thousands of clones; around 15% of them were counted only once. The top ten clones comprise roughly 0.04% of the sample.

Regarding this clone: The clone's antigen remains unknown. No qualities accompany the bases; no much larger clone lies one base away.

The germline V gene specifies MNHNS as CDR1 and SASEGT as CDR2. V is reduced by 2 bases and J by 6 bases, leaving a spacing of 13 bases between them. Spanning cysteine to phenylalanine, the CDR3 consists of 15 amino acids. The DNA shown is the 45-base CDR3, in frame from base 1. The sequence was obtained from a young man with type 1 diabetes. The chain is encoded by TRBV6-1 joined to TRBJ2-2; the D gene is perhaps TRBD1, from 6 matching bases. Sample: naive CD4+ T cells from blood. The cell subset or site label of this sample denotes: true naive CD4+ T cells. Here is the DNA: TGTGCCAGCAGTGAACCAGGGGTTGGGGCCGGGGAGCTGTTTTTT. Its translation reads: CASSEPGVGAGELFF.